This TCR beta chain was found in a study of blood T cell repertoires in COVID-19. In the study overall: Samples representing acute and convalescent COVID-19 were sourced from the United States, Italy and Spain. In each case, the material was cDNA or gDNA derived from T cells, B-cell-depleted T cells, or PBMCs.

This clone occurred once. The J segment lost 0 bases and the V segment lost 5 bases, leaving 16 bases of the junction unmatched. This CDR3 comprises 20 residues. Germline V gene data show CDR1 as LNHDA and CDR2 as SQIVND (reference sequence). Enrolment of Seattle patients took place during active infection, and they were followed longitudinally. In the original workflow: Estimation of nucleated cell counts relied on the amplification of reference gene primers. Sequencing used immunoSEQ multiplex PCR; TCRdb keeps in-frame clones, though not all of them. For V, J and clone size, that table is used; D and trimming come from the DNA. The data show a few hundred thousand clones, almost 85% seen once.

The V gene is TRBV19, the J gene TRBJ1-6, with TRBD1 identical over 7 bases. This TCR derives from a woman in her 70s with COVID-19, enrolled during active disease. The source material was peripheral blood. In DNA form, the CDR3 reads TGTGCCAGTAGTCCCCGGACAGGTCAAATCAGTTTCTCCTATAATTCACCCCTCCACTTT. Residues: CASSPRTGQISFSYNSPLHF.